The source of this T cell receptor beta chain is a study of naive and memory T cell subsets. This CDR3 contains 14 residues. Trimming at V came to 7 bases and at J to 6 bases, leaving 5 bases not matched to a gene. An equimolar mix of two oligonucleotides served as the beta constant-region primer for TRBC1 and TRBC2. Ligated cDNA was amplified by four rounds of PCR with nested alpha and beta constant-region primers and SP2. TCRdb processed the UMI-ligation and nested PCR reads anew with MiXCR; each CDR3 protein has one entry. This repertoire shows 95,000 to 150,000 distinct CDR3 sequences, 36% found once; its top ten account for approximately 0.9%. Cells stained for CD3, CD4, CD8, CD45RA, CD27 and viability were sorted into four CD45RA/CD27 subsets. This clonotype was seen only a few times.

The chain combines TRBV12-3 or TRBV12-4 with TRBJ2-1; TRBD2 matches 11 bases. The receptor was derived from a human donor in good health. The sequencing sample was made of central memory CD4+ T cells from blood. CDR3 in DNA: TGTGCCAGCAACCTGGGGACTAGCGGCAATGAGCAGTTCTTC. Encoded protein: CASNLGTSGNEQFF.